Sequencing of this TCR beta chain was carried out in a study of CD8 T cells in ankylosing spondylitis. General study points: The study identified a TCR beta motif of eight highly homologous variants that appeared characteristic of ankylosing spondylitis blood. Disease-linked clones reportedly concentrated significantly in matched ankylosing spondylitis synovial fluid. Disease-linked clones proved CD8+ and comparatively uncommon in peripheral blood.

Quantitative 5'-RACE with molecular barcodes generated TCR beta libraries. In TCRdb, the 5' RACE reads were re-called with MiXCR into one record per CDR3 protein. The sample has about 130,000 distinct CDR3 sequences; roughly 13% are singletons. V was cut by 7 bases and J by 2 bases, with 9 bases left in between. CDR3 length: 12 amino acids. With respect to this clonotype: Its antigen is as yet unknown.

The sequencing input was blood, either unsorted or a sorted T cell fraction (not recorded which). The chain recombines TRBV12-3 or TRBV12-4 with TRBJ2-7; D might be TRBD1 (6 bases). The clonotype comes from a female donor with ankylosing spondylitis or in good health (not recorded which). The CDR3 coding sequence is TGTGCCAGCACCCGACAGGCCTACGAGCAGTACTTC. This encodes CASTRQAYEQYF.